Below are 7 T cell receptor beta chains sequenced from a single sample in a study of response to subunit inactivated influenza vaccine. Using its own MiXCR run on the RT-PCR reads, TCRdb lists one record per CDR3 protein. The sample lists roughly 160,000 distinct CDR3 sequences; roughly a tenth were seen once. The sequences come from CD8+ T cells sorted from PBMCs, collected 23 to 25 months after vaccination. The receptors were gathered from a man between 50 and 75 years old who received an inactivated influenza vaccine.

At least ten counts were recorded for this clonotype. The chain combines TRBV10-3 with TRBJ2-2, with 8 bases identical to TRBD1. This CDR3 contains 15 residues. V lost 2 bases to trimming and J lost 5 bases; unmatched junction nucleotides: 4. CDR1 ENHRY and CDR2 SYGVKD come from the germline V gene. CDR3 amino acids: CAISEENRGTGELFF. Written as DNA, the CDR3 is TGTGCCATCAGTGAGGAGAACAGGGGGACCGGGGAGCTGTTTTTT.

At least ten counts were recorded for this clonotype. The chain is built from TRBV5-1 and TRBJ2-7; 10 positions agree with TRBD1. The trim removed 1 base at V and 7 bases at J, leaving 8 bases unmatched. There are 15 residues in the CDR3. Germline-derived CDR1 and CDR2 are SGHRS and YFSETQ. CDR3 coding DNA: TGCGCCAGCAGCTTGACCGGGACAGGGGAGTGGGAGCAGTACTTC. Protein product: CASSLTGTGEWEQYF.

This clonotype showed up many times. V and J are TRBV4-3 and TRBJ2-5; D gene ambiguous. From germline, CDR1 is LGHNA and CDR2 YSLEER. CDR3 length: 15 residues. Trimming pared 1 base from V and 1 base from J, leaving 10 bases between. CDR3 region: CASSQGRGSQETQYF. The CDR3 nucleotides read TGCGCCAGCAGCCAAGGGAGAGGATCCCAAGAGACCCAGTACTTC.

This clonotype was counted many times. V gene TRBV28 combines with J gene TRBJ2-1, with D uncertain. Germline CDR1 is MDHEN and CDR2 is SYDVKM. The CDR3 spans 14 residues. Trimming took off 8 bases at V and 3 bases at J, with 14 bases between the two ends. The CDR3 DNA follows: TGTGCCAGCGCTATGAAGGGCCTCTACAATGAGCAGTTCTTC. Its translation is CASAMKGLYNEQFF.

This clonotype showed up many times. J is TRBJ1-1 and V is TRBV27; D is unclear. With 0 bases removed from V and 4 bases from J, the gap between germline ends came to 9 bases. The germline gives CDR1 MNHEY, CDR2 SMNVEV (reference sequence). CDR3 length: 14 amino acids. CDR3 region: CASSLSHRGTEAFF. In DNA, the CDR3 is TGTGCCAGCAGTTTATCTCACCGGGGCACTGAAGCTTTCTTT.

This clonotype was seen a handful of times. The genes are TRBV7-9 and TRBJ2-1; D is unclear. The germline gives CDR1 SEHNR, CDR2 FQNEAQ (reference sequence). The CDR3 has 13 residues. V lost 5 bases and J lost 10, with 15 bases in between. CDR3 sequence: CASSPGRRFEQFF. DNA for the CDR3: TGTGCCAGCAGCCCGGGTAGACGTTTCGAGCAGTTCTTC.

About this clonotype: The junction departs from the called germline gene at one end, perhaps through a read error. CDR3 protein: CASCQEAPCTYEQYF. The CDR3 region has the DNA TGTGCCAGCTGCCAAGAGGCGCCTTGTACCTACGAGCAGTACTTC. The chain combines TRBV3-1 with TRBJ2-7; no firm D call. In germline, CDR1 is LGHDT, CDR2 YNNKEL (reference sequence). There are 15 residues in the CDR3.